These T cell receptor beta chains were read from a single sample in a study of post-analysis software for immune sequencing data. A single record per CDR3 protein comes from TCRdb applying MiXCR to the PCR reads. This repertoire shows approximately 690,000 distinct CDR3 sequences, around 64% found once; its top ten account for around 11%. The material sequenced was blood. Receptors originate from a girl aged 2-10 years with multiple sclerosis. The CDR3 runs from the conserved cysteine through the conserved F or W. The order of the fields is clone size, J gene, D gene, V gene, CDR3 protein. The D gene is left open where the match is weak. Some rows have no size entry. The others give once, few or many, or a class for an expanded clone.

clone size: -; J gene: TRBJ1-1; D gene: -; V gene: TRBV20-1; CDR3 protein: CSARDMGGMNTEAFF
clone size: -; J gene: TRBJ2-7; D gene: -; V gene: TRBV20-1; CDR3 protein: CSARPSPNLYYEQYF
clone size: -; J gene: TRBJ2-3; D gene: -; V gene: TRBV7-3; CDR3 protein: CASRGRGEDTQYF
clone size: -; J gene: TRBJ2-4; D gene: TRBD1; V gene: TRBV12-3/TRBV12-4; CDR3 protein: CASSLDGQGGEQYF
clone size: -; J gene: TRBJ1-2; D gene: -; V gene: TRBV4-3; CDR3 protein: CASSTTWDKYGYTF
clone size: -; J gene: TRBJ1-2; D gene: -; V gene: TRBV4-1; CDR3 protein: CASSQEDVNGYTF
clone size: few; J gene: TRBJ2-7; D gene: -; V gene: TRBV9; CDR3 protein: CASSSGLSYEQYF
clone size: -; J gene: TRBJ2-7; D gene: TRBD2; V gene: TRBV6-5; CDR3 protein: CASRTSGGSKDYEQYF
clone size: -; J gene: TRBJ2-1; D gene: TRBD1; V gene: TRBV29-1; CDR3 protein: CSLKRAGGHNEQFF
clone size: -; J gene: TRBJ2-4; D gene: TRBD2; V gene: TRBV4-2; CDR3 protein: CASSLPRALEAGAKNIQYF
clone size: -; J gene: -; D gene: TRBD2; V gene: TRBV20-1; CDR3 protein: CSARELAGGKTQYF